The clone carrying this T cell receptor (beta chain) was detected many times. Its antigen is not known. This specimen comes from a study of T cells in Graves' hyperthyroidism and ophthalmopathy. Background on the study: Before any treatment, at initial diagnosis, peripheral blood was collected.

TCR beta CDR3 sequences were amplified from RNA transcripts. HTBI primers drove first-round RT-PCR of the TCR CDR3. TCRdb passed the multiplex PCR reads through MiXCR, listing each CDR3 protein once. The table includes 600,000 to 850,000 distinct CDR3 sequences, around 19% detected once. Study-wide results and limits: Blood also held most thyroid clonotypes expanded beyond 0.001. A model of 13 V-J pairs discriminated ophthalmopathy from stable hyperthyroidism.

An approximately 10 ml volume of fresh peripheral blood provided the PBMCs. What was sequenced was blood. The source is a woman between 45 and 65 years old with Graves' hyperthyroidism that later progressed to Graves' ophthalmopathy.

In nucleotides, the CDR3 is TGTGCCAGCAGCCGGCTCGGACGCTACGAGCAGTACTTC. Translation gives CASSRLGRYEQYF. V and J are TRBV7-9 and TRBJ2-7; D not resolved. This CDR3 comprises 13 residues. Germline V lookup: CDR1 SEHNR, CDR2 FQNEAQ (reference sequence). V was pared by 5 bases and J by 3 bases, with 11 bases between.